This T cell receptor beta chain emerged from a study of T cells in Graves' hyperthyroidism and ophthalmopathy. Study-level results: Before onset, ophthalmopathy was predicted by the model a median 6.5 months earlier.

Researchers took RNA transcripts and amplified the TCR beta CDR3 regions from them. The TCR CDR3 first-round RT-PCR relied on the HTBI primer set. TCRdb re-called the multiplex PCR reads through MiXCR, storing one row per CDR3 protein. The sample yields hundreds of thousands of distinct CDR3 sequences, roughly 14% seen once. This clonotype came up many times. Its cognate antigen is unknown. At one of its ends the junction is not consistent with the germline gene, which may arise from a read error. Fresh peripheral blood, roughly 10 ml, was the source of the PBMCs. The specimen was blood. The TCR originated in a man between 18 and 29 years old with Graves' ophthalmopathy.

The CDR3 region has the DNA TGTGCCAGCCCGGGGACAACGAATGAAAAACTGTTTTTT. This sequence encodes CASPGTTNEKLFF. V is TRBV6-1 and J is TRBJ1-4, with D perhaps TRBD1 (6 bases). The CDR3 totals 13 residues. In germline, CDR1 is MNHNS, CDR2 SASEGT.